The 14 T cell receptor beta chains in this list originate from one sample, sequenced in a study of beta chain features in type 1 diabetes. What was sequenced were expressed TCRB transcripts, since all of the isolated RNA had been reverse transcribed. The method was immunoSEQ multiplex PCR; TCRdb's version includes in-frame clones alone and lacks a portion of them. The sample has about 900,000 clones, 17% seen once. The sequencing input was naive CD4+ T cells from blood. Receptor source: a woman younger than 35 in good health.

This clone has a handful of counts. The chain couples TRBV28 to TRBJ2-7, with D possibly matching TRBD2 (6 bases). From germline, CDR1 is MDHEN and CDR2 SYDVKM. CDR3 size: 15 residues. The V gene lost 4 bases and the J gene lost 0 bases, with 13 bases spanning the gap. CDR3 sequence (DNA): TGTGCCAGCAGTTCACTAGCTCGGAGCTCCTACGAGCAGTACTTC. It specifies CASSSLARSSYEQYF.

This clone was seen only a few times. The chain employs TRBV5-1 and TRBJ2-7; TRBD2 matches 10 bases. J lost 6 bases, V lost 4 bases, and 10 bases had no gene match. The CDR3 sequence is 15 residues long. Germline values: CDR1 SGHRS, CDR2 YFSETQ. The CDR3 reads CASSILAGVAGEQYF. DNA of the CDR3: TGCGCCAGCAGCATTCTAGCGGGAGTAGCTGGCGAGCAGTACTTC.

This clone has just a few counts. The chain couples TRBV18 to TRBJ1-1, with D perhaps TRBD1 (5 bases). This CDR3 spans 15 amino acids. The V gene lost 0 bases and the J gene lost 4 bases, with 12 bases spanning the gap. Germline CDR1 KGHSH, CDR2 LQKENI. DNA of the CDR3: TGTGCCAGCTCACCACCCGGGACGGTTGTCACTGAAGCTTTCTTT. Translating it yields CASSPPGTVVTEAFF.

This rearrangement joins TRBV5-6 to TRBJ2-7, with D possibly matching TRBD2 (6 bases). CDR1 SGHDT and CDR2 YYEEEE come from the germline V gene. The CDR3 loop spans 13 amino acids. The V gene lost 5 bases and the J gene lost 6 bases, with 15 bases spanning the gap. In nucleotides, the CDR3 is TGTGCCAGCAGTCGGGAGAGAGGTTCCGAGCAGTACTTC. It specifies CASSRERGSEQYF.

This clone was picked up a small number of times. The chain employs TRBV6-5 and TRBJ2-5, with D possibly being TRBD1 (6 bases). Trimming left V 0 bases short and J 5 bases short, with 16 bases between. The CDR3 length is 16 residues. The germline V gene has CDR1 MNHEY and CDR2 SVGAGI. CDR3 sequence (DNA): TGTGCCAGCAGTTACTCGGGGGCTTGGCGGGTCGAGACCCAGTACTTC. Encoded protein: CASSYSGAWRVETQYF.

This clone has a handful of counts. Other DNA sequences in this sample translate to the same CDR3. The chain carries TRBV5-1 and TRBJ2-1; unclear D gene. Germline lookup yields CDR1 SGHRS and CDR2 YFSETQ. This CDR3 comprises 14 residues. Deletions cut 0 bases from V and 1 base from J, with 5 bases between. This CDR3 is CASSLDGSYNEQFF. DNA of the CDR3: TGCGCCAGCAGCTTGGATGGATCCTACAATGAGCAGTTCTTC. Supplemented by reference TRBV5-1 and TRBJ2-1, the full variable domain reads KAGVTQTPRYLIKTRGQQVTLSCSPISGHRSVSWYQQTPGQGLQFLFEYFSETQRNKGNFPGRFSGRQFSNSRSEMNVSTLELGDSALYLCASSLDGSYNEQFFGPGTRLTVL.

This clone was observed a few times. The chain uses TRBV4-3 and TRBJ2-5, with TRBD1 as a possible D gene (6 bases). This CDR3 is built from 14 residues. V was clipped by 5 bases and J by 5 bases, with 15 bases between them. Germline CDR1 LGHNA, CDR2 YSLEER. CDR3 coding DNA: TGCGCCAGCAGCGGAAGTGGGACACGGGAGACCCAGTACTTC. This translates into CASSGSGTRETQYF.

In its sample, this clone was seen a few times. The chain uses TRBV6-1 and TRBJ2-2; a weak D match, TRBD1 (7 bases). Trimming stripped 10 bases from V and 1 base from J, with 13 bases between. This CDR3 has 14 amino acids. CDR1 and CDR2 (germline): MNHNS, SASEGT. The CDR3 bases are TGTGCCATCAGGGGGGCTGTGAACACCGGGGAGCTGTTTTTT. This encodes CAIRGAVNTGELFF.

The J gene is TRBJ2-7, the V gene TRBV10-3, with TRBD2 as a possible D gene (7 bases). CDR1 and CDR2 (germline): ENHRY, SYGVKD. The V and J ends lost 4 bases and 3 bases respectively, with 16 bases between them. This CDR3 is built from 15 residues. CDR3 region: CAISVGGAGLYEQYF. CDR3 DNA: TGTGCCATCAGTGTTGGGGGGGCAGGTCTCTACGAGCAGTACTTC.

The chain couples TRBV2 to TRBJ1-5, with D maybe TRBD1 (5 bases). Germline assignment: CDR1 SNHLY and CDR2 FYNNEI. Trimming left V 7 bases short and J 4 bases short, with 17 bases between. This CDR3 has 15 residues. CDR3 in amino acids: CASNPLQGANQPQHF. CDR3 bases: TGTGCCAGCAACCCGCTGCAGGGTGCGAATCAGCCCCAGCATTTT.

Regarding this clone: The same CDR3 is also encoded by other DNA sequences in this sample. The V call is TRBV7-2, the J call TRBJ2-1; D is unclear. This CDR3 region has 11 residues. Germline-derived CDR1 and CDR2 are SGHTA and FQGNSA. The germline V and J ends were trimmed by 5 bases and 9 bases, with 8 bases remaining between them. This chain's CDR3 is CASSPGGEQFF. For the CDR3, the DNA is TGTGCCAGCAGCCCCGGCGGTGAGCAGTTCTTC.

This clone turned up a few times. The J gene is TRBJ2-1, the V gene TRBV13, with 9 bases aligning to TRBD2. Looked up from germline, CDR1 is PRHDT and CDR2 is FYEKMQ (reference sequence). With V trimmed by 2 bases and J by 7 bases, 9 bases remained unmatched. The CDR3 has 16 amino acids. CDR3 region: CASSLSRWAGGNEQFF. The CDR3 DNA sequence: TGTGCCAGCAGCTTATCACGGTGGGCGGGAGGGAATGAGCAGTTCTTC.

V usage is TRBV6-5 and J usage is TRBJ1-1, with a tentative D call TRBD1 (5 bases). CDR3 length: 14 amino acids. Germline V gives CDR1 MNHEY, CDR2 SVGAGI. Trimming cost V 3 bases and J 4 bases, with 12 bases left between them. The CDR3 reads CASSYSRGGTEAFF. CDR3 coding DNA: TGTGCCAGCAGTTATTCCCGGGGGGGCACTGAAGCTTTCTTT.

This chain joins TRBV6-5 and TRBJ2-7; maybe TRBD1 (5 bases). Trimming took 0 bases from V and 2 from J, leaving 11 bases between them. CDR3 length: 15 amino acids. Germline V gives CDR1 MNHEY, CDR2 SVGAGI. The CDR3 DNA reads as TGTGCCAGCAGTTACTCGACAGCGCAAGCCTACGAGCAGTACTTC. This encodes CASSYSTAQAYEQYF.